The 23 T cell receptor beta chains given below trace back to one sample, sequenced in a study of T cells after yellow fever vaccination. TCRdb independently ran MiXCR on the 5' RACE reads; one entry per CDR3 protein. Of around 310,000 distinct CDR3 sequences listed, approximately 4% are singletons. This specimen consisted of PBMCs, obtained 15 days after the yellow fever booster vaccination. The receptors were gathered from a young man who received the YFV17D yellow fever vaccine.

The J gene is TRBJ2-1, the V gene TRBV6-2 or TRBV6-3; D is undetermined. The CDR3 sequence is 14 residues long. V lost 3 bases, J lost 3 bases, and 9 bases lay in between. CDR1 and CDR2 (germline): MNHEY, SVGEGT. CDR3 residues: CASSYRIIYNEQFF. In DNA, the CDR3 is TGTGCCAGCAGTTATAGGATCATCTACAATGAGCAGTTCTTC.

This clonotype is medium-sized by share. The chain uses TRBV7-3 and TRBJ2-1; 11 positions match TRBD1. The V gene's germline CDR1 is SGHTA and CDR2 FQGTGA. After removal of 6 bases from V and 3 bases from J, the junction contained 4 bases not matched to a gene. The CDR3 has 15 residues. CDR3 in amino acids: CASSPGTGGYNEQFF. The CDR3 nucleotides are TGTGCCAGCAGTCCCGGGACAGGGGGCTACAATGAGCAGTTCTTC.

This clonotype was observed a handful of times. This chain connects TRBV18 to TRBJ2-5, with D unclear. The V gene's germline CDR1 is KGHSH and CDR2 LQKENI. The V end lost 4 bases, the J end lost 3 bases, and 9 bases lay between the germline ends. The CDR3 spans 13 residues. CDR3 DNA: TGTGCCAGCTCACTAAACAGCGAAGAGACCCAGTACTTC. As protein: CASSLNSEETQYF.

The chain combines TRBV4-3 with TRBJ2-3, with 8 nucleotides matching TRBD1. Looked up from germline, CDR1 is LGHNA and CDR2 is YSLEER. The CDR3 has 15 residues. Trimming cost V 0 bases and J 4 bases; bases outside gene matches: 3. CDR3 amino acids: CASSQEPGGSDTQYF. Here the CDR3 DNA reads TGCGCCAGCAGCCAAGAACCAGGGGGCTCAGATACGCAGTATTTT.

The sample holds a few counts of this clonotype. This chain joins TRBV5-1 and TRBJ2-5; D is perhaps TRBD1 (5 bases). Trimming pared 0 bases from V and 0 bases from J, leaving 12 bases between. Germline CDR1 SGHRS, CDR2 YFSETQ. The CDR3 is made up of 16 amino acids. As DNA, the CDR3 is TGCGCCAGCAGCTTGGGCGCGGACACCTACCAAGAGACCCAGTACTTC. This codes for CASSLGADTYQETQYF.

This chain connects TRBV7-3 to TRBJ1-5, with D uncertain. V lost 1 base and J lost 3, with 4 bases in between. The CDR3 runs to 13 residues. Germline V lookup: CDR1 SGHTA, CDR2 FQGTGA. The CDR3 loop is CASSLSNNQPQHF. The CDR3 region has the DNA TGTGCCAGCAGCTTAAGTAACAATCAGCCCCAGCATTTT.

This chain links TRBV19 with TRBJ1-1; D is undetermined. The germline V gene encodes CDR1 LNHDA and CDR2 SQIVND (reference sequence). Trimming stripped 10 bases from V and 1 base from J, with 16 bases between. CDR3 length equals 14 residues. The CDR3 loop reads CATRTGRPNTEAFF. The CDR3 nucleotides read TGTGCCACTCGAACGGGTCGGCCGAACACTGAAGCTTTCTTT.

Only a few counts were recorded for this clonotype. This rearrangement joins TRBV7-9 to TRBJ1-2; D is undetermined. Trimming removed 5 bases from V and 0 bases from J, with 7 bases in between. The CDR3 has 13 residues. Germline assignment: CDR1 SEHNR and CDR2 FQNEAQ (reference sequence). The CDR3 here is CASSPTSNYGYTF. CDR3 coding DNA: TGTGCCAGCAGCCCCACATCTAACTATGGCTACACCTTC.

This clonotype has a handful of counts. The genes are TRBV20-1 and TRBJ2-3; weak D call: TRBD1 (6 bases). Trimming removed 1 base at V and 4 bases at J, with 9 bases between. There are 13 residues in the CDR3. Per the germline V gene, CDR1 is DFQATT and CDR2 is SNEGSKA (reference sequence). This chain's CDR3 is CSARVQGPDTQYF. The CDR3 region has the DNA TGCAGTGCTAGAGTACAGGGACCAGATACGCAGTATTTT.

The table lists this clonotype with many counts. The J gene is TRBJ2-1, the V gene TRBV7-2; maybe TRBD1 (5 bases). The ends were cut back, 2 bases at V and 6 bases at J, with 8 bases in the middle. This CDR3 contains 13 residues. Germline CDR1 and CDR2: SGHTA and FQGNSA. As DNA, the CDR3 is TGTGCCAGCAGCTTATCCAGGGCCAATGAGCAGTTCTTC. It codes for CASSLSRANEQFF.

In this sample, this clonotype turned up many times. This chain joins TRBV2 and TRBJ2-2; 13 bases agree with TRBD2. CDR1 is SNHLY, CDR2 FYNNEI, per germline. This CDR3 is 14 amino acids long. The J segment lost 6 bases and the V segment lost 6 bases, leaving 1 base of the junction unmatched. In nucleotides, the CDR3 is TGTGCCAGCAGACTAGCGGGGGGGCCCGGGGAGCTGTTTTTT. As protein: CASRLAGGPGELFF. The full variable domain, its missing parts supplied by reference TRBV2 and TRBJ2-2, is EPEVTQTPSHQVTQMGQEVILRCVPISNHLYFYWYRQILGQKVEFLVSFYNNEISEKSEIFDDQFSVERPDGSNFTLKIRSTKLEDSAMYFCASRLAGGPGELFFGEGSRLTVL.

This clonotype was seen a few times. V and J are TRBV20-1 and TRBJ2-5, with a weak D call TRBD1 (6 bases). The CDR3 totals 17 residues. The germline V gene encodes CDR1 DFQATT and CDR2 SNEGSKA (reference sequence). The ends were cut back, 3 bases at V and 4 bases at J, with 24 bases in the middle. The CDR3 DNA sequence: TGCAGTGCTAGTTTGTTCTTTATCTTGACAGGACCAGAGACCCAGTACTTC. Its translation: CSASLFFILTGPETQYF.

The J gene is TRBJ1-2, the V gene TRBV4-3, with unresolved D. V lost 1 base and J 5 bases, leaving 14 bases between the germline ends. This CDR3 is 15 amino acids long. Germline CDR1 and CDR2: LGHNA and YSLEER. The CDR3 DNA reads TGCGCCAGCAGCCAAGCAGCGACCGACCCGTATGGCTACACCTTC. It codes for CASSQAATDPYGYTF.

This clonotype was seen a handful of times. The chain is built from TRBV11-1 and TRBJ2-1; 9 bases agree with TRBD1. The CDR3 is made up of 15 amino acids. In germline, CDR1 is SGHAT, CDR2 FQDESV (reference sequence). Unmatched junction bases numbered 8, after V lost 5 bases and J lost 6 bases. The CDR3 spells CASSPRDREGNEQFF. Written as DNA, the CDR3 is TGTGCCAGCAGCCCCCGGGACAGGGAAGGCAATGAGCAGTTCTTC.

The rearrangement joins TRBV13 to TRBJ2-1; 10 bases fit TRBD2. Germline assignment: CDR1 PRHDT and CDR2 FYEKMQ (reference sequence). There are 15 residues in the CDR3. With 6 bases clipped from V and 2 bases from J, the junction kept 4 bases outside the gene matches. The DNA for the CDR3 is TGTGCCAGCAGTCTAGCGGGGGTCCCCTACAATGAGCAGTTCTTC. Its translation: CASSLAGVPYNEQFF.

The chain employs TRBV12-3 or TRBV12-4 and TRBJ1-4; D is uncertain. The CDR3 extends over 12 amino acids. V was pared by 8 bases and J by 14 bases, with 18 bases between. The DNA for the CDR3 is TGTGCCAGCTCTCTTGGGCAGACGACGCTGTTTTTT. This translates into CASSLGQTTLFF.

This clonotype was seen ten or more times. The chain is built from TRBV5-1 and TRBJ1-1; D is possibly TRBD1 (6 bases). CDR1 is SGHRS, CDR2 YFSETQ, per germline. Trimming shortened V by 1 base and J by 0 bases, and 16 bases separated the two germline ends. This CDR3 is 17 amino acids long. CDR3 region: CASSLRPGDNMNTEAFF. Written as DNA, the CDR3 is TGCGCCAGCAGCTTGAGGCCGGGGGACAACATGAACACTGAAGCTTTCTTT.

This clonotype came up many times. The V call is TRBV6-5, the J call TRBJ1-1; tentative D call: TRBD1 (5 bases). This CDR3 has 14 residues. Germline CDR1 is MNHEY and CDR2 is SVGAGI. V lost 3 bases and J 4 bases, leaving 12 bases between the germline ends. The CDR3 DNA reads TGTGCCAGCAGTTATCGAGGGGACGGCACTGAAGCTTTCTTT. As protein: CASSYRGDGTEAFF.

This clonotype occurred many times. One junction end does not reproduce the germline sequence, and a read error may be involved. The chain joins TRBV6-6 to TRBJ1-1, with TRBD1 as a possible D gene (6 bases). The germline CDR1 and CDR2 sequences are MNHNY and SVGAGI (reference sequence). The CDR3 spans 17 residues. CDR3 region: CASSYSRGPTGNPEAFF. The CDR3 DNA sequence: TGTGCCAGCAGTTACTCCCGGGGCCCCACAGGGAACCCTGAAGCTTTCTTT.

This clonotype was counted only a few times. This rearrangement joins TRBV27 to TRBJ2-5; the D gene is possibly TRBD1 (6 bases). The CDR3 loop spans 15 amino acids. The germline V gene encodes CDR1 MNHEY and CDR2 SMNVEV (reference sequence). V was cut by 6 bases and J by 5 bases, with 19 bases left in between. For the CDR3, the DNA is TGTGCCAGCAGCCCACGACCCAGGGGTGGTGAGACCCAGTACTTC. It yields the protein CASSPRPRGGETQYF.

In nucleotides, the CDR3 is TGTGCCAGCAGTGAAGGGTGGGGCGGCTACACCTTC. Protein: CASSEGWGGYTF. This chain joins TRBV25-1 and TRBJ1-2, with a weak D call TRBD1 (5 bases). The CDR3 extends over 12 amino acids. V lost 2 bases and J 8 bases, leaving 9 bases between the germline ends. Germline V lookup: CDR1 MGHDK, CDR2 SYGVNS.

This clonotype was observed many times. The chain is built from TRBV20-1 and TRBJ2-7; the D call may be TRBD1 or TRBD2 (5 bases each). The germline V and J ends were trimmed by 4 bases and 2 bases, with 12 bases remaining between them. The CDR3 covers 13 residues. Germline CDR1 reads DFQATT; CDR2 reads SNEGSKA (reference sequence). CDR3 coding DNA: TGCAGTGCTAACCGGGACCTAACCTACGAGCAGTACTTC. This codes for CSANRDLTYEQYF.

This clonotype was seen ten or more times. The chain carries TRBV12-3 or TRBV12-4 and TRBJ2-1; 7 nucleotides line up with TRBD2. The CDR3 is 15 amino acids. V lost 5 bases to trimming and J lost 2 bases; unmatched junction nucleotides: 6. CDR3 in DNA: TGTGCCAGCAGTAGGGCAGGGAGGGCCTACAATGAGCAGTTCTTC. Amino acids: CASSRAGRAYNEQFF.